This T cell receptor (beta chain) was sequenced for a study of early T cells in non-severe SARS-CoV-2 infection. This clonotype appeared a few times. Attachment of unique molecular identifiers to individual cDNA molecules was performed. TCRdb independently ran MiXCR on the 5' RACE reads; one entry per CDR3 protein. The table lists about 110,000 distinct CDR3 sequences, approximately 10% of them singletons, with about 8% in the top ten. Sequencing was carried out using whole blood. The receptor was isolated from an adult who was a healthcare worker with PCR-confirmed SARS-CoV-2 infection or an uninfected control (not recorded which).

The chain's CDR3 is CASSLSRVRGELFF. CDR3 nucleotides: TGTGCCAGCAGTTTAAGTCGGGTGCGCGGGGAGCTGTTTTTT. The V gene is TRBV12-3 or TRBV12-4, the J gene TRBJ2-2; D is unclear. Trimming left V 2 bases short and J 7 bases short, with 11 bases between. The CDR3 totals 14 residues.